This is a list of T cell receptor beta chains from one sample in a study of cytomegalovirus exposure and HLA in healthy donors. TCRdb's copy holds only in-frame clones and misses some; the assay was immunoSEQ multiplex PCR. The table records 100,000 to 150,000 clones, 89% of them present only once. The sequenced sample was PBMCs. The source is a woman between 18 and 30 years old in good health and CMV-seronegative. Both conserved end residues are part of each CDR3. The D gene is left open where the match is weak. A clone size is listed for some rows: how often the clone was seen (once, few, many), or a class if it is expanded.

v_gene	d_gene	j_gene	abundance	CDR3aa	CDR3nt
TRBV11-3	TRBD2	TRBJ2-7	NA	CASSPSGIFTNYEQYF	TGTGCCAGCAGCCCGAGCGGGATCTTCACCAACTACGAGCAGTACTTC
TRBV4-2	NA	TRBJ1-1	NA	CASSQDPEIGTEAFF	TGTGCCAGCAGCCAAGATCCGGAGATCGGCACTGAAGCTTTCTTT
TRBV6-5	TRBD2	TRBJ2-2	NA	CASSWTSGYTGELFF	TGTGCCAGCAGTTGGACTAGCGGGTACACCGGGGAGCTGTTTTTT
TRBV4-2	TRBD2	TRBJ2-3	NA	CASSQDMGLASTDTQYF	TGTGCCAGCAGCCAAGATATGGGACTAGCGAGCACAGATACGCAGTATTTT
TRBV28	NA	TRBJ1-5	few	CASSFQGPNQPQHF	TGTGCCAGCAGTTTCCAGGGGCCCAATCAGCCCCAGCATTTT
TRBV9	TRBD2	TRBJ2-3	NA	CASSVDLGRALDTQYF	TGTGCCAGCAGCGTAGATCTCGGGAGGGCCTTAGATACGCAGTATTTT
TRBV5-1	NA	TRBJ2-2	NA	CASSPQATPNTGELFF	TGCGCCAGCAGCCCGCAGGCAACTCCTAACACCGGGGAGCTGTTTTTT
TRBV4-1	TRBD2	TRBJ2-7	NA	CASSPGWAGDMREQYF	TGCGCCAGCAGCCCCGGGTGGGCGGGAGATATGAGGGAGCAGTACTTC
TRBV9	TRBD2	TRBJ2-5	NA	CASSVASGSYQETQYF	TGTGCCAGCAGCGTAGCTAGCGGGAGCTACCAAGAGACCCAGTACTTC
TRBV4-2	TRBD2	TRBJ2-5	NA	CASSRGLAGGETQYF	TGTGCCAGCAGCCGCGGACTAGCGGGAGGGGAGACCCAGTACTTC
TRBV7-9	NA	TRBJ1-1	NA	CASSLASTEAFF	TGTGCCAGCAGCTTAGCGTCTACTGAAGCTTTCTTT
TRBV6-5	NA	TRBJ1-5	NA	CASRGQYSNQPQHF	TGTGCCAGCAGAGGACAATATAGCAATCAGCCCCAGCATTTT
TRBV12-5	TRBD1	TRBJ2-5	NA	CASGDRGSGETQYF	TGTGCTAGTGGTGACAGGGGATCAGGCGAGACCCAGTACTTC
TRBV5-5	NA	TRBJ1-1	NA	CASSSEQGYTEAFF	TGTGCCAGCAGCTCTGAACAGGGCTACACTGAAGCTTTCTTT
TRBV5-6	NA	TRBJ2-7	NA	CASRGGIYSYEQYF	TGTGCCAGCAGAGGCGGGATCTACTCCTACGAGCAGTACTTC
TRBV29-1	NA	TRBJ1-1	NA	CSEDPTGGGTEAFF	TGCAGCGAAGACCCGACAGGCGGAGGCACTGAAGCTTTCTTT
TRBV28	TRBD1	TRBJ1-5	many	CASSPDRGRDQPQHF	TGTGCCAGCAGTCCGGACAGGGGGCGTGACCAGCCCCAGCATTTT
TRBV29-1	TRBD2	TRBJ2-2	NA	CSVVTAGGTGELFF	TGCAGCGTTGTTACAGCGGGGGGTACCGGGGAGCTGTTTTTT
TRBV11-2	TRBD2	TRBJ2-1	NA	CASSLRLAGYNEQFF	TGTGCCAGCAGCTTGCGACTAGCGGGTTACAATGAGCAGTTCTTC
TRBV13	NA	TRBJ1-1	NA	CASSLEMSNTEAFF	TGTGCCAGCAGCTTAGAAATGAGCAACACTGAAGCTTTCTTT
TRBV19	TRBD2	TRBJ2-2	NA	CASILREGNTGELFF	TGTGCCAGTATCCTCAGGGAGGGGAACACCGGGGAGCTGTTTTTT
TRBV7-6	NA	TRBJ2-5	NA	CASSLEIDGGETQYF	TGTGCCAGCAGCTTAGAGATTGACGGCGGGGAGACCCAGTACTTC
TRBV7-3	TRBD2	TRBJ2-5	NA	CASSSSGGGLETQYF	TGTGCCAGCAGCTCTAGCGGGGGGGGTCTAGAGACCCAGTACTTC
TRBV29-1	TRBD2	TRBJ2-7	NA	CSVELAGGVYEQYF	TGCAGCGTTGAATTAGCGGGCGGAGTCTACGAGCAGTACTTC
TRBV9	TRBD2	TRBJ2-7	NA	CASSVGSGSLYEQYF	TGTGCCAGCAGCGTAGGTAGCGGGAGTTTGTACGAGCAGTACTTC